Listed below are T cell receptor beta chains from one sample, sequenced in a study of beta chain features in type 1 diabetes. Produced via immunoSEQ multiplex PCR; TCRdb's table is partial and in-frame only. The sample holds 390,000 or so clones, approximately 15% seen once. Sequences were obtained from naive CD4+ T cells from blood. The receptors originated from a man aged 25 to 40 in good health. The conserved cysteine and the conserved F or W are not part of the CDR3 here.

v_call	j_call	cdr3_aa
TRBV27	TRBJ1-4	ASSTLQGWGEKLF
TRBV29-1	TRBJ1-2	SVTGGDNYGYT
TRBV10-3	TRBJ2-7	ATGTSGGSYEQY
TRBV23-1	TRBJ2-1	ASSHPPFLDRGLYNEQF
TRBV30	TRBJ1-2	AWSVGGTFGYT
TRBV29-1	TRBJ1-2	SAKGAYGYT
TRBV21-1	TRBJ2-3	ASSKERGETDTQY
TRBV7-2	TRBJ2-3	ASSFRASGADTQY
TRBV29-1	TRBJ2-5	SVEDGTSGRAETQY
TRBV4-3	TRBJ2-5	ASSQLGNQETQY
TRBV27	TRBJ1-6	ASSDGHRKSPLH
TRBV19	TRBJ2-1	ASSATGTSGRNYNEQF
TRBV10-3	TRBJ2-7	AISESGRDYEQY
TRBV14	TRBJ2-1	ASSRLAGGNNEQF
TRBV27	TRBJ1-5	ASSKDKISNQPQH
TRBV15	TRBJ2-3	ATSTQVNRDTQY